This T cell receptor beta chain was documented in a study of T-cell memory formation after mild COVID-19. Study results and caveats: Contracting clones localized mainly to CM and EM when CD4+ and mainly to EMRA when CD8+. The study found balanced CD4/CD8 in clones contracting day 15 to 85 and a CD4+ lean in later expanders. That cross-reactive memory joined was suggested by some responding clones appearing in pre-infection memory.

This CDR3 has 11 residues. Trimming took 5 bases from V and 12 from J, leaving 14 bases between them. There are a few counts of this clonotype. The antigen is not known. 5'RACE primed at constant segments yielded TCR alpha and TCR beta cDNA libraries bearing sample barcodes and UMIs. TCRdb re-analysed the 5' RACE reads in MiXCR, keeping a single row per CDR3 protein. The sample has about 200,000 distinct CDR3 sequences, just over 9.5% seen once. J is TRBJ2-7 and V is TRBV12-3 or TRBV12-4; perhaps TRBD1 as D (5 bases). Sequences were obtained from PBMCs or a T cell subset sorted from them (not recorded which). This TCR was recovered from a man in his late teens or twenties who had mild COVID-19 (a few samples of this study predate the infection). Cell type and time point are not known. CDR3 residues: CASSPGRVGYF. DNA for the CDR3: TGTGCCAGCAGTCCCGGCAGGGTGGGGTACTTC.